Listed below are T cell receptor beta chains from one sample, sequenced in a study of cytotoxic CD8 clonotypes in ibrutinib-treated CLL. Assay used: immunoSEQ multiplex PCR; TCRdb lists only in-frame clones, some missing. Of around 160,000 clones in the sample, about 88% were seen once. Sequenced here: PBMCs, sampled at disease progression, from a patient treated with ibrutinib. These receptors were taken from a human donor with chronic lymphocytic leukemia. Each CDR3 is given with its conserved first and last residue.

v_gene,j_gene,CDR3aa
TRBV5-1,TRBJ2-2,CASSFTSGRAGTGELFF
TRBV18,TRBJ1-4,CASSPRLPDRGATNEKLFF
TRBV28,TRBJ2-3,CASRIGSNPDTQYF
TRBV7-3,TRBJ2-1,CASSASGMNNEQFF
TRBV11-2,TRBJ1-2,CASSSLGGGNYGYTF
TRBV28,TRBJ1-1,CASREITGGGTEAFF
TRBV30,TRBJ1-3,CACPDRASGNTIYF
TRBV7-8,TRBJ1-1,CASSLVGGTAFEAFF
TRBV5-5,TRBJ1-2,CASSLEDRGHGYTF
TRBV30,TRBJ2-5,CAWTQIGGGDQETQYF
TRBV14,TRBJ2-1,CASSQSFWDYVYNEQFF
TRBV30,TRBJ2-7,CAWSFGQGREQYF
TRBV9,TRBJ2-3,CASSVTRQGGDTQYF
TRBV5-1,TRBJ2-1,CASSLLVISHLDEQFF
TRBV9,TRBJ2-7,CASSRQGNYEQYF
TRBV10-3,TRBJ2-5,CAIGGTSGKETQYF
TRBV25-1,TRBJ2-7,CASSGTGLVWEQYF
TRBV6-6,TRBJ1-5,CASRRGDRGDGQPQHF
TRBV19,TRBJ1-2,CATTGGTIGGGLNYGYTF
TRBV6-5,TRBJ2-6,CASRGGAGANVLTF
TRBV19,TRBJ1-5,CASSIGFNQPQHF
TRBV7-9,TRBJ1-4,CASSFGQDNEKLFF